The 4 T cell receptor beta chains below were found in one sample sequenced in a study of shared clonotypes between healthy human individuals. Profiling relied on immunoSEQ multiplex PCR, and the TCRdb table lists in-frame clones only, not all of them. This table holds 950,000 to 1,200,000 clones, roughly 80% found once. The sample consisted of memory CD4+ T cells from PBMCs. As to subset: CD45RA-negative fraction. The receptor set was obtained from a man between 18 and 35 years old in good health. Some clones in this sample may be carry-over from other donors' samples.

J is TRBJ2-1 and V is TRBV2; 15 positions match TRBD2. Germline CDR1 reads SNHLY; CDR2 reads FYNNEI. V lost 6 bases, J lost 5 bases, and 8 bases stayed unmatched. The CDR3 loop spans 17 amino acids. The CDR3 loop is CASSGTSGRPGHNEQFF. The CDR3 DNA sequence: TGTGCCAGCAGCGGGACTAGCGGGAGGCCGGGTCACAATGAGCAGTTCTTC.

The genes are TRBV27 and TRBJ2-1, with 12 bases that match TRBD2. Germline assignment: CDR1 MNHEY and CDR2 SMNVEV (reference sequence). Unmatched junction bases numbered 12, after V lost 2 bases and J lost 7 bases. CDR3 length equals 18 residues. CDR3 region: CASSLPKLAGGTRNEQFF. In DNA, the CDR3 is TGTGCCAGCAGTTTACCTAAGCTAGCGGGAGGGACAAGGAATGAGCAGTTCTTC.

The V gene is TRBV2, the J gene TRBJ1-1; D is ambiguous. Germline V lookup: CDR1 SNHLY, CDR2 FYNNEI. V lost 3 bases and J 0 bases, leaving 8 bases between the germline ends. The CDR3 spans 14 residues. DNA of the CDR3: TGTGCCAGCAGTGACAGATTATTGAACACTGAAGCTTTCTTT. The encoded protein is CASSDRLLNTEAFF.

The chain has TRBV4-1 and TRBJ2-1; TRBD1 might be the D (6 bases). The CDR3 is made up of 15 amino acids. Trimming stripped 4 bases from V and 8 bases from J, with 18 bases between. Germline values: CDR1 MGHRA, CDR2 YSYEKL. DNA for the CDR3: TGCGCCAGCAGCCGAGGCCGGCTCACAGGGTATGAGCAGTTCTTC. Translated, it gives CASSRGRLTGYEQFF.